This is a list of T cell receptor beta chains from one sample in a study of TIL therapy for anti-PD-1-resistant metastatic lung cancer. The assay was immunoSEQ multiplex PCR, and TCRdb's table has in-frame clones only and misses some. The sample lists tens of thousands of clones, roughly 80% occurring once. The specimen comprised blood, sampled at baseline. The receptors come from a person aged 25 to 80 with non-small cell lung cancer. The CDR3 runs from the conserved cysteine through the conserved F or W. A D gene is named only where the DNA matches it firmly. The size of a clone is reported for some rows only, either as once, few or many, or as a class for expanded clones.

.,TRBJ2-5,.,TRBV12-5,CASGLGGAYQETQYF,TGTGCTAGTGGTTTAGGTGGGGCGTACCAAGAGACCCAGTACTTC
TRBD1,TRBJ2-7,.,TRBV29-1,CSVETTGASYEQYF,TGCAGCGTAGAAACCACAGGGGCCTCCTACGAGCAGTACTTC
TRBD1,TRBJ2-1,.,TRBV18,CASSQRTRTGGTSSYNEQFF,TGTGCCAGCTCCCAGCGGACTAGGACAGGGGGGACGAGCTCCTACAATGAGCAGTTCTTC
TRBD1,TRBJ1-6,.,TRBV7-2,CASSPQGTDNNSPLHF,TGTGCCAGCAGCCCCCAAGGGACAGACAATAATTCACCCCTCCACTTT
TRBD1,TRBJ1-6,.,TRBV7-2,CASSPERQGAGSPLHF,TGTGCCAGCAGCCCCGAGCGACAGGGGGCGGGTTCACCCCTCCACTTT
TRBD1,TRBJ2-7,.,TRBV9,CASSVTGTGGNGEQYF,TGTGCCAGCAGCGTAACCGGGACAGGGGGCAATGGCGAGCAGTACTTC
TRBD2,TRBJ2-1,.,TRBV5-1,CASSASGTYNEQFF,TGCGCCAGCAGCGCTAGCGGGACTTACAATGAGCAGTTCTTC
.,TRBJ1-5,few,TRBV5-8,CASSLVRGQPQHF,TGTGCCAGCAGCTTGGTACGGGGTCAGCCCCAGCATTTT
TRBD1,TRBJ2-5,.,TRBV19,CASSIEHRGFQETQYF,TGTGCCAGTAGTATAGAACACAGGGGGTTCCAAGAGACCCAGTACTTC
.,TRBJ1-6,.,TRBV7-9,CASSLVAGYNSPLHF,TGTGCCAGCAGCTTAGTGGCTGGCTATAATTCACCCCTCCACTTT
TRBD1,TRBJ2-7,.,TRBV27,CASSTTGVGFLYEQYF,TGTGCCAGCAGTACGACAGGGGTGGGGTTTCTCTACGAGCAGTACTTC
TRBD2,TRBJ2-2,.,TRBV6-6,CASRVSGSARGELFF,TGTGCCAGCAGGGTTAGCGGGAGTGCTCGAGGGGAGCTGTTTTTT
.,TRBJ1-6,.,TRBV27,CASSPGPGGSPLHF,TGTGCCAGCAGCCCCGGGCCCGGAGGTTCACCCCTCCACTTT
.,TRBJ1-5,.,TRBV30,CAWTDNSNQPQHF,TGTGCCTGGACTGATAATAGCAATCAGCCCCAGCATTTT
.,TRBJ1-1,few,TRBV19,CASRDRTEAFF,TGTGCCAGTAGGGACAGAACTGAAGCTTTCTTT
.,TRBJ2-7,.,TRBV9,CASSQEAGSWVEQYF,TGTGCCAGCAGCCAAGAGGCAGGGTCTTGGGTCGAGCAGTACTTC
.,TRBJ2-5,.,TRBV28,CASSFFRGPRSETQYF,TGTGCCAGCAGTTTTTTCCGCGGACCCAGATCAGAGACCCAGTACTTC
.,TRBJ2-4,.,TRBV15,CATSSGRTVLAKNIQYF,TGTGCCACCAGCAGTGGGAGGACAGTGCTAGCCAAAAACATTCAGTACTTC
.,TRBJ1-2,.,TRBV20-1,CSAGRTDGYTF,TGCAGTGCCGGGCGGACGGATGGCTACACCTTC
TRBD1,TRBJ2-7,.,TRBV27,CASSLSPGTGRYEQYF,TGTGCCAGCAGTTTATCCCCCGGGACAGGGCGATACGAGCAGTACTTC
TRBD1,TRBJ1-2,.,TRBV18,CASSLDRDNYGYTF,TGTGCCAGCTCTCTCGACAGGGACAACTATGGCTACACCTTC
.,TRBJ1-5,.,TRBV5-8,CASSLASPRQPQHF,TGTGCCAGCAGCTTGGCCAGTCCTCGTCAGCCCCAGCATTTT
.,TRBJ2-6,once,TRBV30,CAWSAAGGANVLTF,TGTGCCTGGAGTGCGGCCGGGGGGGCCAACGTCCTGACTTTC
.,TRBJ2-2,.,TRBV4-3,CASSQVYGWGSTGELFF,TGCGCCAGCAGCCAAGTCTACGGGTGGGGTAGCACCGGGGAGCTGTTTTTT
.,TRBJ2-6,.,TRBV11-2,CASSLRRGTGANVLTF,TGTGCCAGCAGCTTACGAAGGGGGACTGGGGCCAACGTCCTGACTTTC
.,TRBJ2-3,.,TRBV5-1,CASSLAGAGHGTDTQYF,TGCGCCAGCAGCTTGGCCGGAGCGGGTCACGGCACAGATACGCAGTATTTT
.,TRBJ1-5,few,TRBV5-6,CASSLQGGGNQPQHF,TGTGCCAGCAGCTTACAGGGAGGGGGCAATCAGCCCCAGCATTTT
.,TRBJ1-2,few,TRBV7-5,CVRSRFGGASNYGYTF,TGTGTCAGAAGCCGTTTTGGGGGGGCCTCCAACTATGGCTACACCTTC
TRBD1,TRBJ1-4,.,TRBV5-1,CASSLFGQGSEKLFF,TGCGCCAGCAGCTTGTTTGGACAGGGGAGTGAAAAACTGTTTTTT
TRBD1,TRBJ2-2,.,TRBV7-3,CASSLSAGTVNTGELFF,TGTGCCAGCAGCCTAAGTGCCGGGACAGTGAACACCGGGGAGCTGTTTTTT
TRBD1,TRBJ2-7,few,TRBV5-4,CASSARQGFTYEQYF,TGTGCCAGCAGCGCAAGACAGGGGTTCACCTACGAGCAGTACTTC
.,TRBJ2-3,.,TRBV25-1,CASSDFPGTDTQYF,TGTGCCAGCAGTGATTTTCCAGGCACAGATACGCAGTATTTT
TRBD1,TRBJ1-5,few,TRBV28,CASRTRAGGLQPQHF,TGTGCCAGCAGGACCCGAGCAGGGGGCTTGCAGCCCCAGCATTTT
.,TRBJ1-6,few,TRBV28,CASSPLLSHLHF,TGTGCCAGCAGTCCCCTTTTGAGTCACCTCCACTTT
TRBD1,TRBJ1-2,.,TRBV12-5,CASGFTTGTGGRQGYTF,TGTGCTAGTGGTTTCACCACCGGGACAGGGGGCAGACAAGGCTACACCTTC
.,TRBJ2-7,few,TRBV29-1,CSVGNIAYEQYF,TGCAGCGTTGGGAACATTGCCTACGAGCAGTACTTC
TRBD1,TRBJ2-5,.,TRBV4-2,CASSQLGQQETQYF,TGTGCCAGCAGCCAGTTGGGACAGCAAGAGACCCAGTACTTC
TRBD1,TRBJ2-6,.,TRBV18,CASSLQGASSGANVLTF,TGTGCCAGCTCACTACAGGGGGCCAGCTCTGGGGCCAACGTCCTGACTTTC
.,TRBJ1-5,few,TRBV7-9,CASSLAGGSNQPQHF,TGTGCCAGCAGCTTAGCAGGGGGGAGCAATCAGCCCCAGCATTTT
.,TRBJ2-1,.,TRBV18,CASSPTETNEQFF,TGTGCCAGCTCACCAACAGAAACGAATGAGCAGTTCTTC
TRBD1,TRBJ2-1,.,TRBV19,CASAATGEYNEQFF,TGTGCCAGCGCGGCAACAGGGGAATACAATGAGCAGTTCTTC
.,TRBJ2-5,.,TRBV29-1,CSVLGETQYF,TGCAGCGTGCTAGGGGAGACCCAGTACTTC
.,TRBJ2-7,few,TRBV7-2,CASSLVPYEQYF,TGTGCCAGCAGCTTAGTACCCTACGAGCAGTACTTC
TRBD1,TRBJ1-4,.,TRBV18,CASSTARTGANEKLFF,TGTGCCAGCTCAACTGCCAGGACAGGGGCAAATGAAAAACTGTTTTTT
.,TRBJ2-3,.,TRBV15,CATSNRGSTDTQYF,TGTGCCACCAGCAATCGGGGAAGCACAGATACGCAGTATTTT
TRBD1,TRBJ1-1,.,TRBV4-3,CASSQGAGQLNTEAFF,TGCGCCAGCAGCCAAGGTGCGGGACAGTTGAACACTGAAGCTTTCTTT
TRBD2,TRBJ2-7,few,TRBV4-3,CASSQGTSGIDEQYF,TGCGCCAGCAGCCAAGGGACTAGCGGGATCGACGAGCAGTACTTC
.,TRBJ2-1,.,TRBV5-1,CASSLGSYNEQFF,TGCGCCAGCAGCTTGGGATCCTACAATGAGCAGTTCTTC
.,TRBJ1-2,.,TRBV15,CATSRARFYGYTF,TGTGCCACCAGCAGAGCCCGGTTCTATGGCTACACCTTC
.,TRBJ2-5,.,TRBV28,CASSFASRGPQETQYF,TGTGCCAGCAGCTTCGCCTCGAGGGGCCCCCAAGAGACCCAGTACTTC
TRBD2,TRBJ2-2,.,TRBV10-3,CAISETSGGAGELFF,TGTGCCATCAGTGAGACTAGCGGGGGGGCCGGGGAGCTGTTTTTT
TRBD1,TRBJ1-1,.,TRBV25-1,CASSEARTGGTEAFF,TGTGCCAGCAGCGAGGCAAGGACAGGGGGAACTGAAGCTTTCTTT
.,TRBJ1-5,.,TRBV29-1,CSWAGGPNQPQHF,TGCAGCTGGGCGGGGGGCCCCAATCAGCCCCAGCATTTT
TRBD2,TRBJ2-3,.,TRBV7-2,CASSLVTSGGGTDTQYF,TGTGCCAGCAGCTTAGTGACTAGCGGGGGGGGCACAGATACGCAGTATTTT